The 21 T cell receptor beta chains below come from one sample, sequenced in a study of CXCR3-negative and CXCR3-positive naive CD8 T cells. TRB cDNA libraries were made by UMI-labeled 5' RACE. TCRdb reprocessed the 5' RACE reads, keeping one entry per CDR3 protein, no DNA. The listing records more than 50,000 distinct CDR3 sequences. The sequenced sample was naive CXCR3- CD8+ T cells from blood. The subset was: CD45RO-CCR7+CD27+CD95- naive CD8+ T cells lacking CXCR3 (TNR3-). These receptors all come from a human donor in good health. Some clones in this sample may be carry-over from other donors' samples.

The gene calls are TRBV27 and TRBJ2-7; TCRdb names TRBD2, which stays unverified in the absence of DNA. The length of the CDR3 is 16 residues. Looked up from germline, CDR1 is MNHEY and CDR2 is SMNVEV (reference sequence). CDR3 protein: CASSAVSGTFTYEQYF.

This sequence joins TRBV9 and TRBJ2-5; TCRdb gives TRBD1 as the D gene, but with no DNA this cannot be confirmed. Germline CDR1 is SGDLS and CDR2 is YYNGEE. CDR3 length equals 15 residues. CDR3 protein: CASSGRTGSQETQYF.

The chain uses TRBV20-1 and TRBJ1-5; TCRdb lists TRBD1, though no DNA is available to test this call. This CDR3 region has 16 residues. The germline CDR1 and CDR2 sequences are DFQATT and SNEGSKA (reference sequence). The CDR3 here is CSAVRQGQNSNQPQHF.

This rearrangement joins TRBV7-2 to TRBJ2-3; the D call from TCRdb, TRBD1, cannot be confirmed without DNA. This CDR3 has 19 amino acids. Germline lookup yields CDR1 SGHTA and CDR2 FQGNSA. CDR3 region: CASSPPWDRGMDLTDTQYF.

This chain connects TRBV6-5 to TRBJ1-4; without DNA, the TCRdb call of TRBD1 cannot be checked. The CDR3 sequence is 16 residues long. Germline V gene data show CDR1 as MNHEY and CDR2 as SVGAGI. CDR3 residues: CASSYGTGQNNEKLFF.

The chain carries TRBV12-3 or TRBV12-4 and TRBJ2-2. The CDR3 totals 13 residues. The CDR3 reads CASSLQVNGELFF.

V is TRBV5-1 and J is TRBJ2-7; the TRBD1 assignment by TCRdb is unverifiable without DNA. This CDR3 spans 14 amino acids. Germline V CDR1 and CDR2: SGHRS, YFSETQ. CDR3 sequence reads: CASSPRTDSYEQYF.

The chain couples TRBV5-5 to TRBJ2-7. CDR3 size: 14 residues. The germline CDR1 and CDR2 sequences are SGHKS and YYEKEE (reference sequence). The CDR3: CASSVGLGPYEQYF. The full variable domain, its missing parts supplied by reference TRBV5-5 and TRBJ2-7, is DAGVTQSPTHLIKTRGQQVTLRCSPISGHKSVSWYQQVLGQGPQFIFQYYEKEERGRGNFPDRFSARQFPNYSSELNVNALLLGDSALYLCASSVGLGPYEQYFGPGTRLTVT.

This chain links TRBV12-3 or TRBV12-4 with TRBJ1-2. The CDR3 contains 14 residues. The CDR3 sequence: CASSLLSGAHGYTF.

This rearrangement joins TRBV20-1 to TRBJ2-7; no DNA is available, so the TRBD1 call from TCRdb remains unchecked. The CDR3 extends over 14 amino acids. Germline CDR1 DFQATT, CDR2 SNEGSKA (reference sequence). The CDR3 reads CSASHTGQSYEQYF.

The chain joins TRBV7-2 to TRBJ2-3. The CDR3 covers 16 residues. CDR1 is SGHTA and CDR2 is FQGNSA in the germline V gene. The chain's CDR3 is CASSSSGRVGTDTQYF.

V is TRBV3-1 and J is TRBJ2-1; the TCRdb D gene call, TRBD2, has no DNA to confirm it. Germline V gives CDR1 LGHDT, CDR2 YNNKEL (reference sequence). This CDR3 spans 20 amino acids. Here the CDR3 reads CASSQPPGLAGVSSYNEQFF.

The rearrangement joins TRBV5-1 to TRBJ2-5; TCRdb calls TRBD1, which cannot be checked without DNA. The CDR3 is made up of 14 amino acids. CDR1 is SGHRS and CDR2 is YFSETQ in the germline V gene. The chain's CDR3 is CASSLGTGEMGLDF.

This chain links TRBV20-1 with TRBJ2-5; TCRdb returns TRBD2, unconfirmable since there is no DNA. The CDR3 consists of 15 residues. Germline CDR1 is DFQATT and CDR2 is SNEGSKA (reference sequence). CDR3 sequence: CSAKDGLAWKETQYF.

The genes are TRBV6-6 and TRBJ1-1; TCRdb returns TRBD1, unconfirmable since there is no DNA. Germline CDR1 is MNHNY and CDR2 is SVGAGI (reference sequence). The CDR3 sequence is 18 residues long. The CDR3 loop reads CASSYLGGQGGKYTEAFF.

V and J are TRBV18 and TRBJ2-1; TCRdb proposes TRBD2, but this gene call is untestable without DNA. Germline CDR1 reads KGHSH; CDR2 reads LQKENI. CDR3 length: 16 residues. This CDR3 is CASSPTSESSYNEQFF.

The J gene is TRBJ2-3, the V gene TRBV7-9. The CDR3 runs to 14 residues. CDR1 is SEHNR and CDR2 is FQNEAQ in the germline V gene (reference sequence). CDR3: CASSPRIITDTQYF.

The chain has TRBV15 and TRBJ1-1; TCRdb names TRBD1, which stays unverified in the absence of DNA. Germline CDR1 reads LNHNV; CDR2 reads YYDKDF (reference sequence). The CDR3 covers 13 residues. CDR3 protein: CATSEGGLTEAFF.

The chain combines TRBV9 with TRBJ1-3; without DNA, the TCRdb call of TRBD1 cannot be checked. Germline values: CDR1 SGDLS, CDR2 YYNGEE. The CDR3 covers 19 residues. This CDR3 reads CASSVPGFGTYYSGNTIYF. The full variable domain, in which reference TRBV9 and TRBJ1-3 provide the parts outside the CDR3, is DSGVTQTPKHLITATGQRVTLRCSPRSGDLSVYWYQQSLDQGLQFLIQYYNGEERAKGNILERFSAQQFPDLHSELNLSSLELGDSALYFCASSVPGFGTYYSGNTIYFGEGSWLTVV.

The rearrangement joins TRBV7-6 to TRBJ2-3; with no DNA, the TCRdb D assignment of TRBD2 cannot be verified. The CDR3 is made up of 17 amino acids. Germline V gene lookup returns CDR1 SGHVS and CDR2 FNYEAQ. The CDR3 is CASSGTSGGPRTDTQYF.

CDR3 protein: CASSFYSELAGSGTQYF. This rearrangement joins TRBV28 to TRBJ2-5; TCRdb lists TRBD2, though no DNA is available to test this call. CDR3 size: 17 residues. Germline-derived CDR1 and CDR2 are MDHEN and SYDVKM.